This T cell receptor beta chain was sequenced in a study of T-cell reconstitution after alpha-beta-depleted transplantation in children. This clonotype came up a few times. Researchers prepared the TCRbeta library using unique molecular identifiers, the study reports. TCRdb re-analysed the PCR reads in MiXCR, keeping a single row per CDR3 protein. This sample has approximately 400,000 distinct CDR3 sequences; 11% occur once, and the top ten carry roughly 5%. J was trimmed by 10 bases and V by 1 base; bases with no gene match: 8. Germline assignment: CDR1 DFQATT and CDR2 SNEGSKA (reference sequence). There are 13 residues in the CDR3.

Sequences were derived from PBMCs from the stem cell graft donor, sampled from the stem cell graft. The origin of this receptor is a human donor who donated a stem cell graft to a child with acute myeloid leukemia. V gene TRBV20-1 combines with J gene TRBJ1-1, with 8 bases identical to TRBD1. The CDR3 sequence: CSARVQGVGVAFF. DNA for the CDR3: TGCAGTGCTAGAGTACAGGGGGTTGGAGTAGCTTTCTTT.